The clone carrying this TCR beta chain was recorded many times. Its antigen is undetermined. The DNA ends 3 residues before the CDR3 does, and the rest of the CDR3 is filled in from the germline J gene. The sample originates from a study of T cell clonality in common variable immunodeficiency. From germline, CDR1 is MNHNS and CDR2 SASEGT. There are 16 residues in the CDR3. The ends lost 2 bases at V and 7 bases at J; junction bases unmatched: 9. Study results and limitations: Fewer TCRbeta clones were shared among CVID subjects than controls.

The repertoire was sequenced with immunoSEQ multiplex PCR; TCRdb's copy has only in-frame clones and lacks some. The sample includes about 52,000 clones, none of them occurring once. The TCR sequence derives from a person between 18 and 69 years old in good health. The V gene is TRBV6-1, the J gene TRBJ1-5; 9 positions agree with TRBD1. Sequences were obtained from peripheral blood mononuclear cells. The DNA read from the CDR3 is TGTGCCAGCAGTGAAAGGGGACAGGGTTGGAGCCAGCCC. Its protein product is CASSERGQGWSQP. The complete CDR3 protein is CASSERGQGWSQPQHF.